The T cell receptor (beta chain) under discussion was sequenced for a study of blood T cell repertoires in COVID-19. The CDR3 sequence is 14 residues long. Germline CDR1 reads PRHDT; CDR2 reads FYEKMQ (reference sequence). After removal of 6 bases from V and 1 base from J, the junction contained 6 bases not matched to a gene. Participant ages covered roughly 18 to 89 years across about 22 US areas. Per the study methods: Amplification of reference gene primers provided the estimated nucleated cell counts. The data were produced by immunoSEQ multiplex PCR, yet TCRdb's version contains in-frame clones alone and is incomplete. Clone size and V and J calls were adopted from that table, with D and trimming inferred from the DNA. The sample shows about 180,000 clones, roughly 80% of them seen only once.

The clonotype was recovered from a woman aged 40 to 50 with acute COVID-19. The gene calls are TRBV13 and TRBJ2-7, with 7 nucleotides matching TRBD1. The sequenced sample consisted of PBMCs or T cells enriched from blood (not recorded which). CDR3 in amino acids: CASRIRDRSYEQYF. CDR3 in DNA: TGTGCCAGCAGGATCCGGGACAGATCCTACGAGCAGTACTTC.